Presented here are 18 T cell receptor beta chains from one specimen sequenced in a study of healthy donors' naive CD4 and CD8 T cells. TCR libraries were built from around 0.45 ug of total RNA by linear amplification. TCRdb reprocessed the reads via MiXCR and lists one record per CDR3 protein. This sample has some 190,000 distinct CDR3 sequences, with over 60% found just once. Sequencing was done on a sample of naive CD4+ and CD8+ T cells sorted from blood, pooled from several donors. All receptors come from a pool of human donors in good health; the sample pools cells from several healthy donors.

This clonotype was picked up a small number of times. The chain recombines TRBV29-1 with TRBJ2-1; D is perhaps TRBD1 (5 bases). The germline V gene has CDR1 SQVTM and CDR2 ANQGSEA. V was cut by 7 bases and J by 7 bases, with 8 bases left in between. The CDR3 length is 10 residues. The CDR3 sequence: CSATGNEQFF. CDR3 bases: TGCAGCGCAACAGGAAATGAGCAGTTCTTC.

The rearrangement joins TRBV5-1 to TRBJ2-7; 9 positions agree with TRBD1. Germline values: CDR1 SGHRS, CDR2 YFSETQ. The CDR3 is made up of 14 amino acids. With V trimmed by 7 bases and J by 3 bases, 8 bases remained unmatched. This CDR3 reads CASGEGTGHYEQYF. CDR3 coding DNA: TGCGCCAGCGGTGAAGGGACAGGGCACTACGAGCAGTACTTC.

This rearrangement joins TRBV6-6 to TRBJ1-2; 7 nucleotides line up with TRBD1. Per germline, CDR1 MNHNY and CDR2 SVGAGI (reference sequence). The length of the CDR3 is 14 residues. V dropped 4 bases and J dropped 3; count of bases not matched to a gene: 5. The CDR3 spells CASSSRGTDYGYTF. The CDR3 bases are TGTGCCAGCAGTTCCAGAGGGACAGACTATGGCTACACCTTC.

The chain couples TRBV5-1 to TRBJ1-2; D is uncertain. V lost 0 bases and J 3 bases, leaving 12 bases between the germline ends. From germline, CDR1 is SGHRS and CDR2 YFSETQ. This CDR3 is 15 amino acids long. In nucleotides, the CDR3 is TGCGCCAGCAGCTTGGAGCCGGGTCCGTACTATGGCTACACCTTC. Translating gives CASSLEPGPYYGYTF.

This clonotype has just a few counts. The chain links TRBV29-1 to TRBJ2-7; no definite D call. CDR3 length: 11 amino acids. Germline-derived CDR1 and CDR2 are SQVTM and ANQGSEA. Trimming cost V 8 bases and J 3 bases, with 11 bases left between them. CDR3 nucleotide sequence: TGCAGCATTACTCAGATCTACGAGCAGTACTTC. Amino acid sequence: CSITQIYEQYF.

CDR3 protein: CASSSGHHEQFF. The CDR3 DNA sequence: TGTGCCAGCAGCTCCGGACACCATGAGCAGTTCTTC. V gene TRBV13 combines with J gene TRBJ2-1; D is possibly TRBD1 (5 bases). The CDR3 totals 12 residues. Germline CDR1 PRHDT, CDR2 FYEKMQ (reference sequence). V shed 4 bases and J shed 8 bases, with 9 bases lying between them.

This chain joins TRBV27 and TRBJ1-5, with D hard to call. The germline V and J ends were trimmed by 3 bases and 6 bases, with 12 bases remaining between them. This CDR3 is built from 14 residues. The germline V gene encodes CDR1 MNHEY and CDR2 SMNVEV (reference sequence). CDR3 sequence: CASSFEGPRQPQHF. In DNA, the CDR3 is TGTGCCAGCAGTTTCGAAGGGCCTCGTCAGCCCCAGCATTTT.

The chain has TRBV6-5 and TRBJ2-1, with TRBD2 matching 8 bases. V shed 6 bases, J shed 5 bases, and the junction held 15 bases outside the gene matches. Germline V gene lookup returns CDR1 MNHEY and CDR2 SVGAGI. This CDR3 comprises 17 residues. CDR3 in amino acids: CASSYSPGLVSNNEQFF. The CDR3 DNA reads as TGTGCCAGCAGCTATAGCCCGGGACTAGTATCCAACAATGAGCAGTTCTTC.

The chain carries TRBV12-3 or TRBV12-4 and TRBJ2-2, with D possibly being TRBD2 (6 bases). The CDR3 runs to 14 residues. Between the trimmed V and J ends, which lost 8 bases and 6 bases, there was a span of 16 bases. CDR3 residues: CASRSRETSGELFF. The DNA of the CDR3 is TGTGCCAGCCGTAGTCGGGAGACTTCCGGGGAGCTGTTTTTT.

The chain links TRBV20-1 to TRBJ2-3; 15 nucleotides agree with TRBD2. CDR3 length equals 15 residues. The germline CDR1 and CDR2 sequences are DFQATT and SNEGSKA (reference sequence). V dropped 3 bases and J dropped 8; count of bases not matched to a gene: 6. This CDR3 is CSARGLAGGLGTQYF. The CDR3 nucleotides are TGCAGTGCTAGGGGACTAGCGGGGGGCCTGGGTACGCAGTATTTT.

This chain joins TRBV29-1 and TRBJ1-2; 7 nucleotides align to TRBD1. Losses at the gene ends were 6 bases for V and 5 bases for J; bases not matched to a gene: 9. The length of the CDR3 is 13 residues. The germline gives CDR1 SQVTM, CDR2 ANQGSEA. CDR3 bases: TGCAGCGTCACAGGGGCTCCATCGTATGGCTACACCTTC. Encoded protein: CSVTGAPSYGYTF.

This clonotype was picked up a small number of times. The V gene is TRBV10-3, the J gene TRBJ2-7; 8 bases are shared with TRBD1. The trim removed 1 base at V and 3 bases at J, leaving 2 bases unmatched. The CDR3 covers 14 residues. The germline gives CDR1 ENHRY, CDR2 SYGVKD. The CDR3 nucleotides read TGTGCCATCAGTGAGTTGGACAGGGTCTACGAGCAGTACTTC. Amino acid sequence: CAISELDRVYEQYF.

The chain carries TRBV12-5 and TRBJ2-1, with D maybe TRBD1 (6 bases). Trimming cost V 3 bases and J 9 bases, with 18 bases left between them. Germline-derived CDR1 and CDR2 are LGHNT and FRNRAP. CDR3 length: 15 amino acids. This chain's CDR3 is CASGLGTWASSEQFF. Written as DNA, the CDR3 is TGTGCTAGTGGTTTAGGGACATGGGCTAGCAGTGAGCAGTTCTTC.

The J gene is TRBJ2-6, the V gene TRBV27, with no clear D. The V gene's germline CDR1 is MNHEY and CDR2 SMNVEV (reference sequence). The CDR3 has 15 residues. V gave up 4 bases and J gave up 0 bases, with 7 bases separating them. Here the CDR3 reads CASSSSDSGANVLTF. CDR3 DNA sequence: TGTGCCAGCAGTTCCTCAGACTCTGGGGCCAACGTCCTGACTTTC.

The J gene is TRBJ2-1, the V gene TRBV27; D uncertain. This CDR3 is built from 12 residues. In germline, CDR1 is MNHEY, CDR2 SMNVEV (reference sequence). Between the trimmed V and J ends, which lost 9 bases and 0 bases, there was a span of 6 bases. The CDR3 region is CASRSSYNEQFF. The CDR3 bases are TGTGCCAGTCGGAGCTCCTACAATGAGCAGTTCTTC.

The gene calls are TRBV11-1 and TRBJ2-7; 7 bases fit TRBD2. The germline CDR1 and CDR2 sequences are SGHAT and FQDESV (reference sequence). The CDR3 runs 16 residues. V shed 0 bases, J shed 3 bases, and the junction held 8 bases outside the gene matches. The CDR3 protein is CASSLALASGGYEQYF. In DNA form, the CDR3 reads TGTGCCAGCAGCTTAGCTTTAGCTAGCGGAGGCTACGAGCAGTACTTC.

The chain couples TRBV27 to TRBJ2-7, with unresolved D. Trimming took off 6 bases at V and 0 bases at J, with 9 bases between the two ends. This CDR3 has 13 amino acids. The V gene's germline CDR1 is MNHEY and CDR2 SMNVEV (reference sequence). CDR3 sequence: CASSPFRSYEQYF. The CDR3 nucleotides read TGTGCCAGCAGCCCCTTTCGCTCCTACGAGCAGTACTTC.

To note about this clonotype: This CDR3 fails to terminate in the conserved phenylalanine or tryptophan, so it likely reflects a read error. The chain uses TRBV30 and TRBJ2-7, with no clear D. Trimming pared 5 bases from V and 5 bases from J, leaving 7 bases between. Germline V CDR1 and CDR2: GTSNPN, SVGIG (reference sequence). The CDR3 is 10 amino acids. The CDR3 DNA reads TGTGCCTGGGAAGGAGACGAGCAGTACCTC. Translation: CAWEGDEQYL.